A selection of T cell receptor beta chains follows, all from one sample in a study of blood T cell repertoires in COVID-19. Assay used: immunoSEQ multiplex PCR; TCRdb lists only in-frame clones, some missing. The table has 200,000 to 300,000 clones, roughly 83% seen once. Sequenced sample: peripheral blood. These receptors originate from an elderly woman with COVID-19, enrolled during active disease. The conserved cysteine and the conserved F or W are not part of the CDR3 here.

j_gene: TRBJ1-2; v_gene: TRBV4-3; CDR3aa: ASSHRGSYGYT
j_gene: TRBJ2-5; v_gene: TRBV3-1/TRBV3-2; CDR3aa: ASSHWGGGIEETQY
j_gene: TRBJ1-2; v_gene: TRBV9; CDR3aa: ASSIDRDKHGYT
j_gene: TRBJ2-1; v_gene: TRBV7-2; CDR3aa: ASSYLAGGRNEQF
j_gene: TRBJ2-5; v_gene: TRBV15; CDR3aa: ATSSGGGETQY
j_gene: TRBJ1-5; v_gene: TRBV6-1; CDR3aa: ASRQGPTYNQPQH
j_gene: TRBJ1-5; v_gene: TRBV28; CDR3aa: ASSFVGQAGEAGPQH
j_gene: TRBJ1-1; v_gene: TRBV29-1; CDR3aa: SAVQGLAEAF
j_gene: TRBJ2-1; v_gene: TRBV19; CDR3aa: ASSTQQGQAGQF
j_gene: TRBJ1-5; v_gene: TRBV7-2; CDR3aa: ASSLETGGMGQPQH
j_gene: TRBJ2-7; v_gene: TRBV7-8; CDR3aa: ASSLGPERGGYEQY
j_gene: TRBJ1-5; v_gene: TRBV28; CDR3aa: ASSPGTVNQPQH
j_gene: TRBJ2-2; v_gene: TRBV6-1; CDR3aa: ASSETTGELF
j_gene: TRBJ2-3; v_gene: TRBV5-1; CDR3aa: ASRNEGTDTQY
j_gene: TRBJ1-5; v_gene: TRBV10-1; CDR3aa: ASSDFARNSNQPQH
j_gene: TRBJ2-1; v_gene: TRBV2; CDR3aa: ASSGTGGARNEQF
j_gene: TRBJ1-2; v_gene: TRBV2; CDR3aa: ASSPDRDNYGYT
j_gene: TRBJ1-2; v_gene: TRBV28; CDR3aa: ASSAGGTARGYT
j_gene: TRBJ1-1; v_gene: TRBV28; CDR3aa: ASSYPGTGGTEAF
j_gene: TRBJ1-1; v_gene: TRBV6-5; CDR3aa: ASSSPGQAF
j_gene: TRBJ2-3; v_gene: TRBV5-1; CDR3aa: ASSPGQGRTDTQY
j_gene: TRBJ1-1; v_gene: TRBV6-5; CDR3aa: ASRYTGVTEAF
j_gene: TRBJ2-1; v_gene: TRBV6-5; CDR3aa: ASSYPPGQGRNEQF
j_gene: TRBJ1-1; v_gene: TRBV12-3/TRBV12-4; CDR3aa: ASSPKQKAF
j_gene: TRBJ1-5; v_gene: TRBV3-1/TRBV3-2; CDR3aa: ASSQGTGQPQH
j_gene: TRBJ2-1; v_gene: TRBV5-1; CDR3aa: ASSVLGDTYNEQF
j_gene: TRBJ1-5; v_gene: TRBV7-3; CDR3aa: ASSAQQGNQPQH